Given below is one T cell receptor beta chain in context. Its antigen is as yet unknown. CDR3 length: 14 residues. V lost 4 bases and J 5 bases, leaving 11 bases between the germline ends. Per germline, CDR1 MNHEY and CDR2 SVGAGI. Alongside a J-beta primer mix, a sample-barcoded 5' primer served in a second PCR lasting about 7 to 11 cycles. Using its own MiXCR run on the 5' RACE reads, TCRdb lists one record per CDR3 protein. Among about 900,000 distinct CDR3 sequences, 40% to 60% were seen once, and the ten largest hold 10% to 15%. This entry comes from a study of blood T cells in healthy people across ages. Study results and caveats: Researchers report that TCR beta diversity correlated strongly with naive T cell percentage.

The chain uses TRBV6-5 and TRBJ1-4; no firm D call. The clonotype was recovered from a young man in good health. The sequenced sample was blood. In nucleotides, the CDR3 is TGTGCCAGCAGTTCACCCGGACGGAATGAAAAACTGTTTTTT. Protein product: CASSSPGRNEKLFF.